This T cell receptor beta chain was captured by sequencing in a study of OX40 agonist ivuxolimab in advanced cancers. Study-wide background: Every 2 weeks, patients got intravenous ivuxolimab at one of six dose levels (0.01-10 mg/kg). Head and neck, renal cell, melanoma or hepatocellular carcinoma were the cancers that dose-escalation patients had. Notes on the study in general: Average numbers of expanded clones were greater in CD8+ T cells than in CD4+.

Blood was sampled at baseline, cycle 4 day 1, and cycle 7 day 1. The CDR3 consists of 14 residues. Trimming left V 4 bases short and J 2 bases short, with 12 bases between. Germline assignment: CDR1 SNHLY and CDR2 FYNNEI. This clone was counted between two and nine times. Its cognate antigen is unknown. Profiling relied on immunoSEQ multiplex PCR, and the TCRdb table lists in-frame clones only, not all of them. Of 77,000 or so clones listed, about 90% are singletons. The gene calls are TRBV2 and TRBJ2-7; D unclear. Sequences were derived from CD4+ or CD8+ T cells sorted from blood, sampled in a trial of the OX40 agonist ivuxolimab. This sequence originates from an adult with an advanced solid tumor such as melanoma, head and neck, liver or kidney cancer. Here the CDR3 reads CASSVGRTAYEQYF. The CDR3 coding sequence is TGTGCCAGCAGTGTCGGCAGGACGGCCTACGAGCAGTACTTC.